The next 15 T cell receptor beta chains were all read from a single sample in a study of blood T cell repertoires in COVID-19. TCRdb's table, derived via immunoSEQ multiplex PCR, lists solely in-frame clones and lacks some. The table lists 50,000 to 65,000 clones, roughly four fifths of them singletons. Material: peripheral blood. The receptors were gathered from a woman older than 75 with acute or convalescent COVID-19.

Concerning this clone: Relative to the germline gene, one junction end is altered; a read error may explain this. The chain combines TRBV20-1 with TRBJ1-2; D is perhaps TRBD1 (6 bases). The CDR3 loop spans 9 amino acids. Per germline, CDR1 DFQATT and CDR2 SNEGSKA (reference sequence). The CDR3: CSASRGRAF. The CDR3 coding sequence is TGCAGTGCTAGTAGGGGGAGAGCCTTC.

The J gene is TRBJ2-7, the V gene TRBV28, with 7 bases fitting TRBD2. The germline V gene has CDR1 MDHEN and CDR2 SYDVKM. V was clipped by 3 bases and J by 3 bases; unmatched bases: 5. The CDR3 covers 14 residues. The CDR3 nucleotides read TGTGCCAGCAGTTTTCGGGGGGTCGACTACGAGCAGTACTTC. This gives the protein CASSFRGVDYEQYF.

The chain employs TRBV18 and TRBJ2-5; possible D gene TRBD1, 5 bases. Trimming pared 2 bases from V and 3 bases from J, leaving 7 bases between. The CDR3 length is 13 residues. CDR1 is KGHSH, CDR2 LQKENI, per germline. DNA of the CDR3: TGTGCCAGCTCACCAACGACAGAAGAGACCCAGTACTTC. Protein: CASSPTTEETQYF. Drawing the rest from reference TRBV18 and TRBJ2-5, the complete variable domain is NAGVMQNPRHLVRRRGQEARLRCSPMKGHSHVYWYRQLPEEGLKFMVYLQKENIIDESGMPKERFSAEFPKEGPSILRIQQVVRGDSAAYFCASSPTTEETQYFGPGTRLLVL.

The chain links TRBV28 to TRBJ2-1; D is possibly TRBD2 (5 bases). The germline CDR1 and CDR2 sequences are MDHEN and SYDVKM. The germline V and J ends were trimmed by 1 base and 7 bases, with 17 bases remaining between them. The CDR3 loop spans 16 amino acids. The CDR3 protein is CASSLFKGWSGNEQFF. The CDR3 DNA reads TGTGCCAGCAGTTTATTTAAGGGCTGGTCGGGGAATGAGCAGTTCTTC.

This chain uses TRBV18 with TRBJ1-1, with D possibly TRBD1 on 5 matching bases. The V gene's germline CDR1 is KGHSH and CDR2 LQKENI. This CDR3 region has 14 residues. The V end was cut by 5 bases, the J end by 4 bases, with 14 bases between. CDR3 coding DNA: TGTGCCAGCTCAACCAGGGAGGGAGGCACTGAAGCTTTCTTT. Protein product: CASSTREGGTEAFF.

The gene calls are TRBV7-6 and TRBJ2-7; TRBD1 aligns across 7 bases. V gave up 5 bases and J gave up 4 bases; unmatched junction bases: 8. In germline, CDR1 is SGHVS, CDR2 FNYEAQ. The CDR3 sequence is 14 residues long. As DNA, the CDR3 is TGTGCCAGCAGCCCCCAGAGGGGGCCGTACGAGCAGTACTTC. Translating gives CASSPQRGPYEQYF.

The chain is built from TRBV9 and TRBJ2-1, with D perhaps TRBD2 (6 bases). The CDR3 covers 16 residues. With 4 bases removed from V and 8 bases from J, the gap between germline ends came to 22 bases. Per germline, CDR1 SGDLS and CDR2 YYNGEE. CDR3 residues: CASSPRGERVVDEQFF. CDR3 nucleotides: TGTGCCAGCAGCCCCCGGGGAGAGCGGGTAGTGGATGAGCAGTTCTTC.

This sequence joins TRBV2 and TRBJ1-5; D is perhaps TRBD1 (5 bases). Looked up from germline, CDR1 is SNHLY and CDR2 is FYNNEI. The CDR3 is 15 amino acids. The V gene lost 5 bases and the J gene lost 2 bases, with 13 bases spanning the gap. The CDR3 nucleotides read TGTGCCAGCAGTCGGGACTCTGGTCGCAATCAGCCCCAGCATTTT. Amino acids: CASSRDSGRNQPQHF.

The V call is TRBV30, the J call TRBJ2-6; 8 bases are a match to TRBD1. The CDR3 consists of 16 residues. Germline V CDR1 and CDR2: GTSNPN, SVGIG (reference sequence). V dropped 7 bases and J dropped 0; count of bases not matched to a gene: 8. In DNA form, the CDR3 reads TGTGCCTTTGACAGGGGATACTACTCTGGGGCCAACGTCCTGACTTTC. The encoded protein is CAFDRGYYSGANVLTF.

CDR3 amino acids: CASRRAGDEQYF. CDR3 coding DNA: TGTGCCAGCAGACGAGCGGGAGACGAGCAGTACTTC. The chain links TRBV28 to TRBJ2-7; TRBD2 agrees at 8 bases. CDR3 size: 12 residues. CDR1 and CDR2 (germline): MDHEN, SYDVKM. V dropped 6 bases and J dropped 5; count of bases not matched to a gene: 3.

This clone turned up a few times. This sequence joins TRBV29-1 and TRBJ2-3, with TRBD2 matching over 12 bases. The CDR3 loop spans 15 amino acids. In germline, CDR1 is SQVTM, CDR2 ANQGSEA. The ends lost 7 bases at V and 6 bases at J; junction bases unmatched: 11. This chain's CDR3 is CSAPGLAGQWDTQYF. CDR3 bases: TGCAGCGCGCCCGGACTAGCGGGGCAGTGGGATACGCAGTATTTT.

V gene TRBV7-9 combines with J gene TRBJ2-5; TRBD2 matches 9 bases. The CDR3 covers 16 residues. The J segment lost 1 base and the V segment lost 7 bases, leaving 10 bases of the junction unmatched. From germline, CDR1 is SEHNR and CDR2 FQNEAQ (reference sequence). CDR3 sequence reads: CASTFSRLAVQETQYF. In DNA, the CDR3 is TGTGCCAGCACCTTCTCCCGACTAGCGGTCCAAGAGACCCAGTACTTC. Filled out from reference TRBV7-9 and TRBJ2-5, the complete variable domain reads DTGVSQNPRHKITKRGQNVTFRCDPISEHNRLYWYRQTLGQGPEFLTYFQNEAQLEKSRLLSDRFSAERPKGSFSTLEIQRTEQGDSAMYLCASTFSRLAVQETQYFGPGTRLLVL.

The chain couples TRBV6-5 to TRBJ1-5, with 8 bases fitting TRBD1. The V gene end was trimmed by 5 bases and the J gene end by 2 bases; junction bases not matched to a gene: 2. The CDR3 covers 14 residues. Germline loops: CDR1 MNHEY, CDR2 SVGAGI. CDR3 loop: CASSTGGGNQPQHF. Written as DNA, the CDR3 is TGTGCCAGCAGTACAGGGGGAGGCAATCAGCCCCAGCATTTT.

J is TRBJ1-2 and V is TRBV2, with a possible D match to TRBD1 (5 bases). Trimming took 7 bases from V and 8 from J, leaving 14 bases between them. The CDR3 extends over 12 amino acids. CDR1 and CDR2 from the germline V gene are SNHLY and FYNNEI. The CDR3 nucleotides read TGTGCCAGCAATACCGGGACTGAGGGCTACACCTTC. This sequence encodes CASNTGTEGYTF.

The chain combines TRBV7-2 with TRBJ2-3; 10 nucleotides align to TRBD2. Germline CDR1 is SGHTA and CDR2 is FQGNSA. V shed 3 bases and J 8 bases; nucleotides not matched to a gene: 5. The CDR3 totals 14 residues. The CDR3 DNA is TGTGCCAGCAGCTTCGGACTAGCGGTGGCTACGCAGTATTTT. Translated, it gives CASSFGLAVATQYF.